This paragraph covers one T cell receptor beta chain sequence. The antigen is unknown. The data were obtained in a study of identical twins. A universal primer site arose from template switching, and cDNA bore unique molecular identifiers. One entry per CDR3 protein, called by TCRdb with MiXCR from the 5' RACE reads. The table lists hundreds of thousands of distinct CDR3 sequences, over 9% of them singletons. The study's findings and limits: One should note that invariant MAIT and iNKT cells could partly confound zero-insertion analyses.

The CDR3 is 18 residues long. Trimming removed 3 bases from V and 0 bases from J; junction bases left unmatched: 8. Per the germline V gene, CDR1 is SGDLS and CDR2 is YYNGEE. These records were also assigned to another study, of yellow fever vaccine responses in identical twins.

The clonotype originates from a young woman in good health. The rearrangement uses TRBV9 and TRBJ2-3; TRBD2 matches at 12 bases. The specimen was PBMCs. As DNA, the CDR3 is TGTGCCAGCAGCGCCCGGACTAGCGGGGTAACTAGCACAGATACGCAGTATTTT. Translated: CASSARTSGVTSTDTQYF.